The source of this T cell receptor beta chain is a study of identical twins. General study points: The models systematically underestimated how much out-of-frame TCR alpha was shared in monozygotic twins. For zero-insertion analyses, partial confounding could come from invariant MAIT and iNKT cells.

TCRdb re-derived calls from the 5' RACE reads in MiXCR, one entry per CDR3 protein. This sample has about 810,000 distinct CDR3 sequences; approximately 13% occur once, and the top ten carry roughly 1.5%. About this clonotype: Antigen: not known.

The length of the CDR3 is 15 residues. Trimming removed 5 bases from V and 2 bases from J, with 15 bases in between. The germline gives CDR1 SEHNR, CDR2 FQNEAQ (reference sequence). The same sample was also studied in work on yellow fever vaccine responses in identical twins.

The J gene is TRBJ2-5, the V gene TRBV7-9, with D perhaps being TRBD1 or TRBD2 (5 bases each). What was sequenced was PBMCs. This clonotype originated in a woman aged 18-29 years in good health. CDR3 amino acids: CASSPRETTQETQYF. The CDR3 DNA follows: TGTGCCAGCAGCCCCAGGGAGACGACACAAGAGACCCAGTACTTC.